The 26 T cell receptor beta chains presented below share a single source sample, sequenced in a study of beta chain features in type 1 diabetes. Expressed TCRB transcripts were sequenced after all isolated RNA was converted to cDNA. Sequencing was performed with immunoSEQ multiplex PCR; in TCRdb, only in-frame clones are kept and a portion is missing. The table lists around 19,000 clones, about 53% of them singletons, with approximately 0.42% in the top ten. What was sequenced was stem cell memory CD4+ T cells from blood. The receptor set was obtained from a man aged 18 to 30 in good health.

This clone was counted only a few times. The rearrangement links TRBV25-1 to TRBJ2-1; TRBD2 might be the D (5 bases). Deletions cut 2 bases from V and 3 bases from J, with 11 bases between. This CDR3 has 15 residues. Germline V CDR1 and CDR2: MGHDK, SYGVNS. The CDR3 DNA follows: TGTGCCAGCAGTGAACAAGGGAGATTCTACAATGAGCAGTTCTTC. Its translation: CASSEQGRFYNEQFF.

This clone turned up a few times. Here the CDR3 DNA reads TGTGCCAGCAGCTTTGTCGGAGACCTTAGCAATCAGCCCCAGCATTTT. Translation gives CASSFVGDLSNQPQHF. The chain combines TRBV7-2 with TRBJ1-5; D gene ambiguous. Per the germline V gene, CDR1 is SGHTA and CDR2 is FQGNSA. The V and J ends lost 3 bases and 0 bases respectively, with 12 bases between them. This CDR3 spans 16 amino acids.

This clone was detected once. This chain connects TRBV5-1 to TRBJ1-2; D unresolved. With 3 bases removed from V and 4 bases from J, the gap between germline ends came to 13 bases. This CDR3 comprises 14 residues. The germline V gene has CDR1 SGHRS and CDR2 YFSETQ. Here the CDR3 reads CASSSSGIAYGYTF. CDR3 nucleotide sequence: TGCGCCAGCAGCTCGTCCGGGATTGCCTATGGCTACACCTTC.

In its sample, this clone was seen a few times. The V call is TRBV6-6, the J call TRBJ2-7, with a possible D match to TRBD2 (5 bases). The CDR3 contains 15 residues. Germline V gene lookup returns CDR1 MNHNY and CDR2 SVGAGI (reference sequence). Trimming took 6 bases from V and 0 from J, leaving 15 bases between them. The CDR3 sequence: CASSRSLGVSYEQYF. DNA of the CDR3: TGTGCCAGCAGCAGATCCCTCGGGGTCTCCTACGAGCAGTACTTC.

The chain has TRBV21-1 and TRBJ2-5; TRBD2 is the table's D call and was not checked against the DNA. TRBV21-1 is annotated as a pseudogene. The CDR3 has 14 residues. The CDR3 coding sequence is TGTGCCAGCAGCCAAGCGGGGGGTCGAGAGACCCAGTACTTC. Amino acids: CASSQAGGRETQYF.

The rearrangement uses TRBV11-1 and TRBJ1-2; D is unresolved. Looked up from germline, CDR1 is SGHAT and CDR2 is FQDESV (reference sequence). The V end was cut by 5 bases, the J end by 4 bases, with 11 bases between. CDR3 size: 13 residues. The CDR3 loop reads CASSPGFPYGYTF. CDR3 DNA: TGTGCCAGCAGCCCAGGATTCCCCTATGGCTACACCTTC.

V is TRBV18 and J is TRBJ2-7; 8 nucleotides align to TRBD1. CDR1 KGHSH and CDR2 LQKENI come from the germline V gene. This CDR3 spans 14 amino acids. V gave up 3 bases and J gave up 5 bases; unmatched junction bases: 6. Written as DNA, the CDR3 is TGTGCCAGCTCACCGGGACAGGAGAAGAACGAGCAGTACTTC. Translated: CASSPGQEKNEQYF.

This chain connects TRBV2 to TRBJ2-4, with D perhaps matching TRBD1 (6 bases). CDR3 length equals 13 residues. The germline V and J ends were trimmed by 1 base and 7 bases, with 8 bases remaining between them. Germline lookup yields CDR1 SNHLY and CDR2 FYNNEI. CDR3 sequence reads: CASSEEGVNIQYF. CDR3 sequence (DNA): TGTGCCAGCAGTGAAGAGGGGGTGAACATTCAGTACTTC.

The gene calls are TRBV5-1 and TRBJ2-6; D call uncertain. The germline gives CDR1 SGHRS, CDR2 YFSETQ. V was clipped by 0 bases and J by 0 bases, with 4 bases between them. The length of the CDR3 is 15 residues. As DNA, the CDR3 is TGCGCCAGCAGCTTGGACAACTCTGGGGCCAACGTCCTGACTTTC. This translates into CASSLDNSGANVLTF. Based on the CDR3 plus reference TRBV5-1 and TRBJ2-6, the full variable domain is KAGVTQTPRYLIKTRGQQVTLSCSPISGHRSVSWYQQTPGQGLQFLFEYFSETQRNKGNFPGRFSGRQFSNSRSEMNVSTLELGDSALYLCASSLDNSGANVLTFGAGSRLTVL.

This clone has more than one count but fewer than ten. This rearrangement joins TRBV7-3 to TRBJ1-1, with D possibly being TRBD1 (6 bases). The CDR3 is 14 residues long. Germline-derived CDR1 and CDR2 are SGHTA and FQGTGA. The V gene lost 6 bases and the J gene lost 3 bases, with 14 bases spanning the gap. CDR3 protein: CASSSTGWDTEAFF. The CDR3 DNA reads TGTGCCAGCAGTTCTACAGGGTGGGACACTGAAGCTTTCTTT.

This rearrangement joins TRBV28 to TRBJ1-2; perhaps TRBD1 as D (6 bases). CDR1 and CDR2 from the germline V gene are MDHEN and SYDVKM. CDR3 length equals 13 residues. V was clipped by 7 bases and J by 8 bases, with 17 bases between them. The CDR3 coding sequence is TGTGCCAGCAACAGGGAGTATTCTGGAGGCTACACCTTC. This gives the protein CASNREYSGGYTF.

Only a few counts were recorded for this clone. V and J are TRBV28 and TRBJ2-1, with 7 nucleotides matching TRBD2. CDR1 and CDR2 (germline): MDHEN, SYDVKM. V lost 1 base to trimming and J lost 4 bases; unmatched junction nucleotides: 10. CDR3 length equals 17 residues. The CDR3 DNA is TGTGCCAGCAGTTTATATGTGGCCCGGGGGGTTTACAATGAGCAGTTCTTC. Translating gives CASSLYVARGVYNEQFF.

V and J are TRBV6-6 and TRBJ2-5; D not resolved. The V gene's germline CDR1 is MNHNY and CDR2 SVGAGI (reference sequence). The CDR3 totals 13 residues. The germline V and J ends were trimmed by 3 bases and 2 bases, with 7 bases remaining between them. CDR3 DNA: TGTGCCAGCAGTTATGCGGATCAAGAGACCCAGTACTTC. Protein product: CASSYADQETQYF.

The chain combines TRBV5-1 with TRBJ2-7, with 8 bases aligning to TRBD1. V shed 7 bases, J shed 4 bases, and the junction held 13 bases outside the gene matches. The germline V gene encodes CDR1 SGHRS and CDR2 YFSETQ. The CDR3 is 15 amino acids. The CDR3 DNA reads TGCGCCAGCGCTCCCCGGGGACAGGTCCCTTACGAGCAGTACTTC. Protein sequence: CASAPRGQVPYEQYF.

The sample holds a few counts of this clone. The CDR3 bases are TGTGCCAGCAGTCGACGACAGGGGGGGTATGGCTACACCTTC. Encoded protein: CASSRRQGGYGYTF. The gene calls are TRBV2 and TRBJ1-2; 9 bases match TRBD1. Trimming cost V 5 bases and J 5 bases; bases outside gene matches: 6. The CDR3 has 14 amino acids. The V gene's germline CDR1 is SNHLY and CDR2 FYNNEI.

This clone occurred a few times. The genes are TRBV7-9 and TRBJ1-2; D is unclear. The CDR3 totals 14 residues. Trimming shortened V by 0 bases and J by 4 bases, and 9 bases separated the two germline ends. The germline V gene encodes CDR1 SEHNR and CDR2 FQNEAQ (reference sequence). CDR3 sequence (DNA): TGTGCCAGCAGCTTAGCGTTCGGTCCCTATGGCTACACCTTC. Translation gives CASSLAFGPYGYTF. Using reference TRBV7-9 and TRBJ1-2 for the parts outside the CDR3, the full variable domain is DTGVSQNPRHKITKRGQNVTFRCDPISEHNRLYWYRQTLGQGPEFLTYFQNEAQLEKSRLLSDRFSAERPKGSFSTLEIQRTEQGDSAMYLCASSLAFGPYGYTFGSGTRLTVV.

V is TRBV30 and J is TRBJ1-1; D gene unclear. V lost 0 bases and J lost 1, with 9 bases in between. CDR1 GTSNPN and CDR2 SVGIG come from the germline V gene (reference sequence). CDR3 length equals 14 residues. The DNA for the CDR3 is TGTGCCTGGAGTGTTGAACAGACGAACACTGAAGCTTTCTTT. This translates into CAWSVEQTNTEAFF.

V is TRBV5-4 and J is TRBJ2-7; 7 bases match TRBD1. Germline V gene lookup returns CDR1 SGHNT and CDR2 YYREEE (reference sequence). The CDR3 totals 16 residues. V was clipped by 3 bases and J by 3 bases; unmatched bases: 12. The CDR3 is CASSSGQAPLFYEQYF. The CDR3, as DNA: TGTGCCAGCAGCTCAGGACAGGCTCCCCTCTTCTACGAGCAGTACTTC.

The genes are TRBV15 and TRBJ1-2, with D unclear. The CDR3 covers 14 residues. V was shortened by 1 base and J by 4 bases, with 10 bases between the two germline ends. Looked up from germline, CDR1 is LNHNV and CDR2 is YYDKDF (reference sequence). DNA for the CDR3: TGTGCCACCAGCAGAGCAAGAGGGTCCTATGGCTACACCTTC. This sequence encodes CATSRARGSYGYTF.

In this sample, this clone is medium-sized. V is TRBV4-2 and J is TRBJ2-5; no firm D call. The germline V gene encodes CDR1 LGHNA and CDR2 YNFKEQ. Trimming pared 4 bases from V and 2 bases from J, leaving 11 bases between. This CDR3 has 14 amino acids. In DNA, the CDR3 is TGTGCCAGCAGCCCACGAAACGGGCAAGAGACCCAGTACTTC. It is translated as CASSPRNGQETQYF.

The chain joins TRBV2 to TRBJ2-7; TRBD2 is a possible D gene (6 bases). The CDR3 sequence is 14 residues long. Germline CDR1 and CDR2: SNHLY and FYNNEI. Trimming took off 0 bases at V and 7 bases at J, with 13 bases between the two ends. The CDR3 sequence: CASSEARGSWEQYF. CDR3 sequence (DNA): TGTGCCAGCAGTGAAGCGCGGGGAAGTTGGGAGCAGTACTTC.

The chain combines TRBV6-1 with TRBJ2-7; D is uncertain. V lost 10 bases to trimming and J lost 4 bases, with 8 bases between them. The CDR3 is 10 amino acids. The V gene's germline CDR1 is MNHNS and CDR2 SASEGT. Here the CDR3 DNA reads TGTGCCACCGTTCTGTACGAGCAGTACTTC. It codes for CATVLYEQYF.

The gene calls are TRBV6-1 and TRBJ1-1; tentative D call: TRBD1 (6 bases). The V end lost 6 bases, the J end lost 11 bases, and 16 bases lay between the germline ends. This CDR3 is 12 amino acids long. Germline values: CDR1 MNHNS, CDR2 SASEGT. The CDR3 reads CASRKQGPAAFF. The CDR3 DNA follows: TGTGCCAGCAGAAAACAGGGCCCGGCGGCTTTCTTT.

This clone was observed a handful of times. The chain recombines TRBV15 with TRBJ2-5; the D gene is possibly TRBD2 (6 bases). Germline lookup yields CDR1 LNHNV and CDR2 YYDKDF (reference sequence). Trimming left V 6 bases short and J 0 bases short, with 8 bases between. This CDR3 has 13 residues. CDR3 amino acids: CATRGGYQETQYF. Written as DNA, the CDR3 is TGTGCCACCAGAGGAGGGTACCAAGAGACCCAGTACTTC.

This rearrangement joins TRBV5-1 to TRBJ2-2; no clear D gene. In germline, CDR1 is SGHRS, CDR2 YFSETQ. V was pared by 4 bases and J by 6 bases, with 7 bases between. This CDR3 has 12 residues. This chain's CDR3 is CASSPPAGELFF. The CDR3 coding sequence is TGCGCCAGCAGCCCCCCGGCCGGGGAGCTGTTTTTT.

This clone was seen a handful of times. CDR3 bases: TGCGCCAGCAAGGAGACCCCCGTCCCGGATTCACCCCTCCACTTT. This translates into CASKETPVPDSPLHF. The chain recombines TRBV5-1 with TRBJ1-6; unclear D gene. Per the germline V gene, CDR1 is SGHRS and CDR2 is YFSETQ. The CDR3 covers 15 residues. The V end was cut by 6 bases, the J end by 8 bases, with 18 bases between.